This TCR beta chain was found in a study of T cells in Graves' hyperthyroidism and ophthalmopathy (dated by TCRdb to the late 2010s). Notes on the research overall: Peripheral blood samples were taken at the time of initial diagnosis, prior to any treatment. In six Graves' hyperthyroidism patients, the study also compared T-cell repertoires from thyroid tissue with T-cell repertoires from blood. Once sampling was done, hyperthyroidism patients were given methimazole at a starting dose of 30 mg daily, whereas ophthalmopathy patients were given high-dose intravenous methylprednisolone. To identify TCR V-J signatures that set the groups apart, the researchers used a discovery cohort of roughly 100 patients, made up of 40 to 45 with Graves' ophthalmopathy and about 60 with stable Graves' hyperthyroidism. Prospective prediction of ophthalmopathy was tested in an independent validation cohort consisting of about 20 hyperthyroidism patients and 15 or so patients who later progressed to ophthalmopathy. The 100 discovery patients were divided at random into training and test sets in a 7:3 ratio. The paper reports TCR Vbeta CDR3 sequencing of 140 or so peripheral blood samples: under 45 ophthalmopathy, fewer than 85 hyperthyroidism and about 17 progressor patients.

A patient counted as having stable Graves' hyperthyroidism if no progression to ophthalmopathy occurred over 18 months of follow-up. Hyperthyroidism patients were newly diagnosed, had a disease duration of under 2 months, and were aged 18 to 65 years. The study excluded patients with uncontrolled infections, other autoimmune diseases, pregnancy or lactation. Diagnoses were established on the basis of clinical symptoms, serum thyroxine and TRAb, thyroid ultrasound, and orbital computed tomography. PBMCs were separated from roughly 10 ml of fresh peripheral blood using Ficoll-Paque density gradient centrifugation. Total RNA was extracted with Trizol reagent, and quality was checked on an Agilent 2100 Bioanalyzer. Overall study results and their limits: Most expanded thyroid clonotypes (frequency above 0.001) were also detected in blood, suggesting blood repertoires may reflect thyroid immune responses. In validation, the model predicted progression to ophthalmopathy with approximately 71% sensitivity and approximately 74% specificity, a median of around 6.6 months before onset. Ophthalmopathy was separated from stable hyperthyroidism by a 13 V-J signature model, with around 88% sensitivity and roughly 81% specificity obtained in cross-validation and 80%/75% obtained in testing. No statistical method was used to set the sample size in advance, and investigators knew the group allocation.

Via the germline V gene (reference sequence), CDR1 is WNHNN and CDR2 SYGVQD. A distance of 9 bases separates the germline ends of V and J, which lose 2 bases and 5 bases respectively. Taken from cysteine to phenylalanine, the CDR3 has 13 residues. The read is trimmed to its CDR3 DNA, 39 bases read in frame from base 1. Comment on this clonotype: The specificity of this receptor is unknown. Qualities for individual bases were not recorded, and no much larger clone is one base off.

TCR beta CDR3 regions were amplified from RNA transcripts. The TCR CDR3 was subjected to a first round of RT-PCR using the HTBI primer set and the Qiagen OneStep RT-PCR kit. A second multiplex PCR round built the libraries, followed by size selection and purification. The libraries were sequenced on an Illumina HiSeq2000 using paired-end 100 bp reads. From the authors' description of their analysis: SOAPnuke was used to process the raw data, throwing out any read that contained adapters or uncalled bases, had a mean Phred below 15, or lacked an exact constant-primer or identifier match. COPE v1.2.5 was used to merge high-quality paired reads, and clonotypes were defined as unique nucleotide sequences. Clonotypes were aligned to IMGT TRBV, TRBD and TRBJ reference segments using MiTCR v1.1. Only V-J combinations with frequency above 0.0001, covering 99% to 99.2% of repertoires, were analysed. The TCS score was defined as F50 (clonal expansion) divided by E x V (chaos), with BLOSUM62-based TCRdist calculated between CDR3 peptides within each V-J. Welch's t-statistics and random forest reduced 514 V-J features to around 14, which were used in a naive Bayes classifier (R e1071). Using fastp trimming at Q25 and MiXCR clonotype assembly, TCRdb reanalyzed the public sequencing data and kept in-frame beta chains. When rows share a CDR3 protein, they turn into one entry using the most common DNA and genes. It is TCRdb's table, rather than the study itself, that gives the V and J calls and clone size. The sample table holds 500,000 to 550,000 distinct CDR3 sequences, of which less than 25% were seen once. 26% of the sample goes to the ten largest clones.

The clonotype comes from a man younger than 35 with Graves' hyperthyroidism. Material for sequencing was blood. The V and J genes are TRBV10-1 and TRBJ1-1; perhaps TRBD1 is the D gene, with 6 bases matching. At the DNA level, the sequence is TGCGCCAGCAGTGAGGCAGGGGTAACTGAAGCTTTCTTT. It specifies CASSEAGVTEAFF.